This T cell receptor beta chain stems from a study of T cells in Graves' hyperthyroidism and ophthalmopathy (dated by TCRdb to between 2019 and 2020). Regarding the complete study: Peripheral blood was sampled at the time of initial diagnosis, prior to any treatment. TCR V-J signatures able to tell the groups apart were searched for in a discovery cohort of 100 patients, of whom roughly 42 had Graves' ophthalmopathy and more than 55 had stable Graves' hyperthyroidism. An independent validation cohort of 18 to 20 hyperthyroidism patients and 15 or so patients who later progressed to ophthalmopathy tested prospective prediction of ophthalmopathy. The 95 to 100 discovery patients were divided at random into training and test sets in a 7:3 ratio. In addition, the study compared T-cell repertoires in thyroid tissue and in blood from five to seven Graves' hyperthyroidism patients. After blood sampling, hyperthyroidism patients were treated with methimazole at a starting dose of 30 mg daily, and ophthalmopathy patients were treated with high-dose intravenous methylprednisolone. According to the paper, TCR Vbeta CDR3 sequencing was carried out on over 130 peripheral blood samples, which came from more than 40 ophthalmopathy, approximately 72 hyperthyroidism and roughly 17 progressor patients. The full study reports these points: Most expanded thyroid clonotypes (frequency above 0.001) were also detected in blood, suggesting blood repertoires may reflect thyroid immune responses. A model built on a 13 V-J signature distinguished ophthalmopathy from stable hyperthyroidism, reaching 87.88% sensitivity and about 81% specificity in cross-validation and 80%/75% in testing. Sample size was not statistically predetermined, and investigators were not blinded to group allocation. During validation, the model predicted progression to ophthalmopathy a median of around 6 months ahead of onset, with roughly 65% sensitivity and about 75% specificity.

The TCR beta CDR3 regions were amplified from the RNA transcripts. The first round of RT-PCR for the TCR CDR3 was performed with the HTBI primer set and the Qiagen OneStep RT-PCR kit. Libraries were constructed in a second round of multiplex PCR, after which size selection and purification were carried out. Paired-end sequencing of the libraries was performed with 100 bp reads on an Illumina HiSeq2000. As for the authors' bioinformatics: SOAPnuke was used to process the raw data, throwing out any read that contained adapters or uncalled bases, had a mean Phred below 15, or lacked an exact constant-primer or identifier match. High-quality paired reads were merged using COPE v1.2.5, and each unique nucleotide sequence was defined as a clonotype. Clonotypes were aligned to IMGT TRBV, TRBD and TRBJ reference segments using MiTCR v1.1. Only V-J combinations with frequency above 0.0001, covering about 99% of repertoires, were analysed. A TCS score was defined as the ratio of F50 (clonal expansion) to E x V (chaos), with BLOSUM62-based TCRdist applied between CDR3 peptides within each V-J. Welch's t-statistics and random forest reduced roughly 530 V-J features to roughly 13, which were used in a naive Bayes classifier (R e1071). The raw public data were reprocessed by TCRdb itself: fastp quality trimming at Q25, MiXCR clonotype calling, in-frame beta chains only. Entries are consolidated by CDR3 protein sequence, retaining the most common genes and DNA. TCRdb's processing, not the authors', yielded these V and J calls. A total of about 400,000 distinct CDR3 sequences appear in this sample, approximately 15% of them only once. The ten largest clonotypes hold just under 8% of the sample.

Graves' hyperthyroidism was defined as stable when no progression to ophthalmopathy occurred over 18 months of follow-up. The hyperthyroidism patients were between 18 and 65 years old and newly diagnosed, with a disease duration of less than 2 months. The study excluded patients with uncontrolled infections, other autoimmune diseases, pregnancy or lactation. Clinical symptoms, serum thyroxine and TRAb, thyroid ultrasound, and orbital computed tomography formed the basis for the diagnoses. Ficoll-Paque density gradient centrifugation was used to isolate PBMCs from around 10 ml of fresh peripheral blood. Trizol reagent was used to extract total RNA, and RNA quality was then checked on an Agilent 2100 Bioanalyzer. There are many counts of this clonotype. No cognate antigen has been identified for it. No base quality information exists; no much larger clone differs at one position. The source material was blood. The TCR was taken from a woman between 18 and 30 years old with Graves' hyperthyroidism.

CDR3 sequence: CASSTTGFDTQYF. The DNA sequence is TGTGCCAGTAGTACGACAGGGTTCGATACGCAGTATTTT. The chain is made from TRBV19 and TRBJ2-3; 7 central bases correspond to TRBD1. The germline V gene (reference sequence) specifies LNHDA as CDR1 and SQIVND as CDR2. Germline trimming amounts to 4 bases on V and 6 bases on J, with 4 as the count of junction bases outside the gene matches. Taken from cysteine to phenylalanine, the CDR3 has 13 residues. Only the CDR3 portion is preserved as DNA: 39 bases, with reading frame beginning at the first base.